This TCR beta chain was retrieved from a study of T cells in Graves' hyperthyroidism and ophthalmopathy. It was RNA transcripts that yielded the amplified TCR beta CDR3 regions. TCR CDR3 regions were first amplified by RT-PCR with HTBI primers. One entry per CDR3 protein, called by TCRdb with MiXCR from the multiplex PCR reads. The sample gives fewer than 500,000 distinct CDR3 sequences, more than 14% of which show up once; 20% is in the top ten. This clonotype was counted many times. The CDR3 is 16 amino acids. The V and J ends lost 2 bases and 2 bases respectively, with 13 bases between them. Germline lookup yields CDR1 MNHEY and CDR2 SMNVEV (reference sequence).

This sequence originates from a woman aged 25 to 39 with Graves' ophthalmopathy. This rearrangement joins TRBV27 to TRBJ2-1, with D possibly TRBD1 on 6 matching bases. Sequenced: blood. The CDR3 DNA reads TGTGCCAGCAGTTTACTTCGGGACAATCCCTACAATGAGCAGTTCTTC. As protein: CASSLLRDNPYNEQFF.